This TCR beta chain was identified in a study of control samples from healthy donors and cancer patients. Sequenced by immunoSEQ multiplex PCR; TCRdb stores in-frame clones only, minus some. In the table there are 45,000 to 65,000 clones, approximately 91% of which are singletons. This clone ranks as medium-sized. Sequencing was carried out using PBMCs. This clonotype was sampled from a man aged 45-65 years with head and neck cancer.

DNA of the CDR3: TGTGCCAGCAGTTACTTAGGTTTCGATGAGCAGTTCTTC. Its protein is CASSYLGFDEQFF. The genes are TRBV27 and TRBJ2-1; no firm D call. V shed 4 bases and J shed 8 bases, with 12 bases lying between them. The CDR3 sequence is 13 residues long. From germline, CDR1 is MNHEY and CDR2 SMNVEV (reference sequence).